What follows is one TCR beta chain and its context. Antigen: not known. A clone one base away is much larger, so this may be a read error. Time point given: newly diagnosed GD, antithyroid drugs for less than 3 months. The TCR library was made from RNA that had been extracted from PBMCs in TRIzol. These data originate in a study of regulatory T cells in long-lasting Graves disease. General study results and limits: Study of thyroid tissue was not done, with only peripheral blood studied.

Building of the TCR beta libraries involved iRepertoire HTBI primers and Arm-PCR of CDR3 regions. TCRdb used MiXCR to reprocess the multiplex PCR reads, holding one entry per CDR3 protein. The table includes about 440,000 distinct CDR3 sequences, around 15% detected once. In addition, the sample was reused for a study of T cells in Graves' hyperthyroidism and ophthalmopathy. That source notes: Ophthalmopathy, as predicted by the model, came a median 6.5 months after the prediction.

This specimen was peripheral blood mononuclear cells (PBMCs), taken at new diagnosis, from a patient treated with antithyroid drugs. The receptor's source is a woman aged 25 to 39 with Graves disease.

CDR3 coding DNA: TGCAGTGCTAGGGCCTCGCCCGGGACTAGCGGCCCACAAAACTCCTACGAGCTGTACTTC. It codes for CSARASPGTSGPQNSYELYF. The chain combines TRBV20-1 with TRBJ2-7, with 11 positions matching TRBD2. The germline V gene has CDR1 DFQATT and CDR2 SNEGSKA (reference sequence). This CDR3 has 20 residues.